The 7 T cell receptor beta chains below were found in one sample sequenced in a study of response to subunit inactivated influenza vaccine. TCRdb re-analysed the RT-PCR reads in MiXCR, keeping a single row per CDR3 protein. Of a few hundred thousand distinct CDR3 sequences in the sample, more than 9% are singletons; the top ten hold 7.8%. Material: non-naive T cells sorted from PBMCs, obtained around 14 days before vaccination. The receptors come from a man over 45 who received an inactivated influenza vaccine.

The rearrangement links TRBV6-1 to TRBJ2-1; 8 nucleotides align to TRBD1. The germline V gene has CDR1 MNHNS and CDR2 SASEGT. The CDR3 loop spans 16 amino acids. The ends lost 6 bases at V and 6 bases at J; junction bases unmatched: 13. This chain's CDR3 is CASRQGGSWVLNEQFF. The CDR3 DNA sequence: TGTGCCAGCAGACAGGGGGGTTCCTGGGTGCTCAATGAGCAGTTCTTC.

V and J are TRBV6-2 or TRBV6-3 and TRBJ2-7; TRBD2 is a possible D gene (5 bases). Per the germline V gene, CDR1 is MNHEY and CDR2 is SVGEGT. The CDR3 contains 13 residues. V gave up 3 bases and J gave up 3 bases, with 9 bases separating them. The CDR3 region has the DNA TGTGCCAGCAGTTATGCCGGGATCTACGAGCAGTACTTC. Its protein is CASSYAGIYEQYF.

This clonotype has at least ten counts. This chain joins TRBV2 and TRBJ1-1; D remains unclear. V lost 3 bases to trimming and J lost 0 bases, with 8 bases between them. The CDR3 contains 14 residues. The germline V gene encodes CDR1 SNHLY and CDR2 FYNNEI. CDR3 region: CASSDRLVNTEAFF. CDR3 nucleotide sequence: TGTGCCAGCAGTGACAGGTTGGTGAACACTGAAGCTTTCTTT.

The CDR3: CASSPEPGQGSDTQYF. Here the CDR3 DNA reads TGTGCCAGCAGCCCGGAACCGGGACAGGGGTCAGATACGCAGTATTTT. V gene TRBV3-1 combines with J gene TRBJ2-3; the match to TRBD1 covers 10 bases. Germline lookup yields CDR1 LGHDT and CDR2 YNNKEL (reference sequence). J was trimmed by 4 bases and V by 4 bases; bases with no gene match: 8. This CDR3 comprises 16 residues.

The rearrangement joins TRBV2 to TRBJ2-5; D perhaps matches TRBD1 (5 bases). The CDR3 consists of 16 residues. The V gene lost 3 bases and the J gene lost 5 bases, with 19 bases spanning the gap. Germline CDR1 and CDR2: SNHLY and FYNNEI. The CDR3 DNA reads as TGTGCCAGCAGTGATCTGGGCAGGGTAGCCGGGGAGACCCAGTACTTC. This codes for CASSDLGRVAGETQYF.

Only a few counts were recorded for this clonotype. V gene TRBV4-3 combines with J gene TRBJ2-6; 8 nucleotides line up with TRBD2. Germline assignment: CDR1 LGHNA and CDR2 YSLEER. The CDR3 has 20 amino acids. Trimming removed 2 bases from V and 0 bases from J; junction bases left unmatched: 12. This CDR3 is CASSQKGRAGGSSGANVLTF. The CDR3 DNA reads as TGCGCCAGCAGCCAAAAGGGGAGGGCGGGAGGCTCCTCTGGGGCCAACGTCCTGACTTTC.

This chain links TRBV20-1 with TRBJ2-5, with 8 bases that match TRBD2. V lost 3 bases, J lost 1 base, and 10 bases stayed unmatched. This CDR3 has 16 residues. Germline lookup yields CDR1 DFQATT and CDR2 SNEGSKA (reference sequence). For the CDR3, the DNA is TGCAGTGCTAGTGGGGCCCAGCGGGGGAGCCAAGAGACCCAGTACTTC. This gives the protein CSASGAQRGSQETQYF.